These 8 T cell receptor beta chains were all obtained from the same sample, sequenced in a study of T cell changes during pregnancy in multiple sclerosis. The table came from immunoSEQ multiplex PCR; TCRdb's copy has only in-frame clones and leaves some out. The sample consists of over 45,000 clones, around 92% of them appearing once. Sample: CD8+ T cells from peripheral blood mononuclear cells, taken after pregnancy. Source of these receptors: a female donor with multiple sclerosis, enrolled in a pregnancy study.

This chain joins TRBV9 and TRBJ2-7; weak D call: TRBD1 (6 bases). The V end lost 2 bases, the J end lost 1 base, and 13 bases lay between the germline ends. CDR1 and CDR2 (germline): SGDLS, YYNGEE. The CDR3 totals 15 residues. CDR3 bases: TGTGCCAGCAGCGTTGAGGACAGTTGGTCCTACGAGCAGTACTTC. Protein product: CASSVEDSWSYEQYF.

The chain couples TRBV12-5 to TRBJ2-7; the D gene is possibly TRBD1 (5 bases). Trimming removed 9 bases from V and 2 bases from J, with 14 bases in between. This CDR3 contains 13 residues. CDR1 is LGHNT and CDR2 is FRNRAP in the germline V gene. In nucleotides, the CDR3 is TGTGCTAGCGCCCTGGGGCCCACCTACGAGCAGTACTTC. This translates into CASALGPTYEQYF.

The V call is TRBV11-3, the J call TRBJ2-2, with TRBD2 matching 8 bases. V lost 0 bases to trimming and J lost 1 base; unmatched junction nucleotides: 1. In germline, CDR1 is SGHNT, CDR2 YENEEA. The CDR3 length is 16 residues. CDR3 nucleotides: TGTGCCAGCAGCTTAGATAGCGGGGAGAACACCGGGGAGCTGTTTTTT. Protein product: CASSLDSGENTGELFF.

The rearrangement uses TRBV7-9 and TRBJ2-5; weak D call: TRBD2 (6 bases). The length of the CDR3 is 16 residues. Germline CDR1 is SEHNR and CDR2 is FQNEAQ (reference sequence). Trimming left V 5 bases short and J 1 base short, with 17 bases between. CDR3: CASSPPAGRAQETQYF. In DNA form, the CDR3 reads TGTGCCAGCAGCCCCCCGGCGGGACGGGCCCAAGAGACCCAGTACTTC. The full variable domain, completed using reference TRBV7-9 and TRBJ2-5, is DTGVSQNPRHKITKRGQNVTFRCDPISEHNRLYWYRQTLGQGPEFLTYFQNEAQLEKSRLLSDRFSAERPKGSFSTLEIQRTEQGDSAMYLCASSPPAGRAQETQYFGPGTRLLVL.

This sequence joins TRBV2 and TRBJ1-3; weak D call: TRBD1 (6 bases). Germline-derived CDR1 and CDR2 are SNHLY and FYNNEI. V lost 7 bases and J lost 0, with 16 bases in between. CDR3 length equals 16 residues. CDR3 in amino acids: CASIRGSTHSGNTIYF. CDR3 sequence (DNA): TGTGCCAGCATCAGGGGCAGCACCCACTCTGGAAACACCATATATTTT. The full variable domain, in which reference TRBV2 and TRBJ1-3 provide the parts outside the CDR3, is EPEVTQTPSHQVTQMGQEVILRCVPISNHLYFYWYRQILGQKVEFLVSFYNNEISEKSEIFDDQFSVERPDGSNFTLKIRSTKLEDSAMYFCASIRGSTHSGNTIYFGEGSWLTVV.

There are a few counts of this clone. CDR3 sequence (DNA): TGTGCCAGCAGTCCAACAGGGTTTGGCTATGGCTACACCTTC. Residues: CASSPTGFGYGYTF. J is TRBJ1-2 and V is TRBV27; tentatively, D is TRBD1 (6 bases). CDR1 is MNHEY, CDR2 SMNVEV, per germline (reference sequence). The CDR3 is 14 residues long. The V end lost 5 bases, the J end lost 4 bases, and 14 bases lay between the germline ends.

CDR3: CASRRQLDYEQYF. In nucleotides, the CDR3 is TGTGCCAGCAGACGGCAGCTAGACTACGAGCAGTACTTC. The chain has TRBV27 and TRBJ2-7; D is ambiguous. With 6 bases removed from V and 3 bases from J, the gap between germline ends came to 12 bases. Germline CDR1 and CDR2: MNHEY and SMNVEV (reference sequence). CDR3 length: 13 residues.

This clone has a single count. CDR3 in amino acids: CASSPLVAGGNTGELFF. For the CDR3, the DNA is TGCGCCAGCAGCCCCTTGGTGGCGGGGGGGAACACCGGGGAGCTGTTTTTT. This sequence joins TRBV4-3 and TRBJ2-2; 8 nucleotides line up with TRBD2. The CDR3 runs 17 residues. Germline CDR1 reads LGHNA; CDR2 reads YSLEER. Trimming removed 4 bases from V and 1 base from J; junction bases left unmatched: 8.